Below, one T cell receptor beta chain is given with its context. This entry comes from a study of blood T cell repertoires in COVID-19. Across the whole study: T cells, B-cell-depleted T cells, or PBMCs supplied cDNA or gDNA.

A Seattle source enrolled patients during active infection and followed them longitudinally. Germline CDR1 LGHDT, CDR2 YNNKEL (reference sequence). This CDR3 spans 13 amino acids. Trimming left V 3 bases short and J 8 bases short, with 11 bases between. As originally analysed: Estimation of nucleated cell counts was performed using reference gene primer amplification. Assay used: immunoSEQ multiplex PCR; TCRdb lists only in-frame clones, some missing. The DNA gave D and trimming, while V, J and clone size come from that table. The data hold 65,000 to 85,000 clones, with roughly 90% observed a single time.

The sequencing input was peripheral blood. The V gene is TRBV3-1 (or the pseudogene TRBV3-2), the J gene TRBJ1-5; weak D call: TRBD1 (6 bases). This clonotype was obtained from an elderly man with COVID-19, enrolled during active disease. Here the CDR3 reads CASSQTGLEPQHF. In nucleotides, the CDR3 is TGTGCCAGCAGCCAGACAGGTTTGGAGCCCCAGCATTTT.